These T cell receptor beta chains were read from a single sample in a study of blood T cell repertoires in COVID-19. The table came from immunoSEQ multiplex PCR; TCRdb's copy has only in-frame clones and leaves some out. The repertoire includes some 250,000 clones, approximately 91% of them detected once, and about 2.1% sits in the top ten. Sequenced: PBMCs or T cells enriched from blood (not recorded which). The origin of the receptors is a woman aged 40 to 50 with acute COVID-19. Each CDR3 is given with its conserved first and last residue. D genes are given only for firm matches. Expanded clones are given a class, and other clones once, few, many or no size at all.

14,TRBV30,TRBJ2-2,TRBD1,.,CAWRWDRHTGELFF,TGTGCCTGGAGATGGGACAGGCACACCGGGGAGCTGTTTTTT
12,TRBV6-2/TRBV6-3,TRBJ2-1,.,.,CASSLANNEQFF,TGTGCCAGCAGTCTAGCTAACAATGAGCAGTTCTTC
15,TRBV9,TRBJ1-4,.,.,CASSLAGTTNEKLFF,TGTGCCAGCAGCCTCGCGGGGACAACTAATGAAAAACTGTTTTTT
14,TRBV3-1/TRBV3-2,TRBJ1-1,.,.,CASSQSHSSAEAFF,TGTGCCAGCAGCCAGTCCCACAGTAGCGCTGAAGCTTTCTTT
13,TRBV19,TRBJ1-2,.,.,CASSTVLWSGYTF,TGTGCCAGTAGTACAGTGCTTTGGAGTGGCTACACCTTC
16,TRBV3-1/TRBV3-2,TRBJ2-1,.,.,CASSQDTGYFPNEQFF,TGTGCCAGCAGCCAAGATACGGGGTACTTCCCCAATGAGCAGTTCTTC
14,TRBV6-5,TRBJ1-3,.,.,CASRSRGFGNTIYF,TGTGCCAGCAGGTCCAGGGGATTCGGAAACACCATATATTTT
15,TRBV19,TRBJ2-1,.,.,CASRNLAVSYNEQFF,TGTGCCAGTAGGAACCTAGCAGTCTCCTACAATGAGCAGTTCTTC
17,TRBV9,TRBJ2-1,TRBD2,.,CASSVGNSGGADNEQFF,TGTGCCAGCAGCGTAGGTAATAGCGGGGGGGCGGACAATGAGCAGTTCTTC
15,TRBV28,TRBJ2-5,TRBD2,once,CASIPPGGLGETQYF,TGTGCCAGCATCCCCCCGGGAGGACTAGGAGAGACCCAGTACTTC
18,TRBV5-1,TRBJ1-1,.,.,CASSPGLLGTSGSTEAFF,TGCGCCAGCAGCCCCGGACTTCTGGGGACTTCTGGGAGCACTGAAGCTTTCTTT
13,TRBV15,TRBJ1-5,.,.,CASGDRSNQPQHF,TGTGCCAGCGGGGACCGCAGCAATCAGCCCCAGCATTTT
16,TRBV5-1,TRBJ1-2,TRBD1,once,CASSLDRGTSSYGYTF,TGCGCCAGCAGCTTGGACAGGGGAACATCTTCCTATGGCTACACCTTC
13,TRBV4-2,TRBJ1-5,.,.,CARIRYSNQPQHF,TGTGCCCGCATCAGATATAGCAATCAGCCCCAGCATTTT
13,TRBV30,TRBJ2-7,TRBD1,few,CAWSKGTVDEQYF,TGTGCCTGGAGTAAAGGGACAGTCGACGAGCAGTACTTC
13,TRBV12-5,TRBJ1-5,.,.,CASRPGQLGPQHF,TGTGCTAGTCGACCCGGACAGCTAGGGCCCCAGCATTTT
15,TRBV5-4,TRBJ2-1,TRBD2,.,CASSPQLAGGNEQFF,TGTGCCAGCAGCCCGCAGCTAGCGGGGGGTAATGAGCAGTTCTTC